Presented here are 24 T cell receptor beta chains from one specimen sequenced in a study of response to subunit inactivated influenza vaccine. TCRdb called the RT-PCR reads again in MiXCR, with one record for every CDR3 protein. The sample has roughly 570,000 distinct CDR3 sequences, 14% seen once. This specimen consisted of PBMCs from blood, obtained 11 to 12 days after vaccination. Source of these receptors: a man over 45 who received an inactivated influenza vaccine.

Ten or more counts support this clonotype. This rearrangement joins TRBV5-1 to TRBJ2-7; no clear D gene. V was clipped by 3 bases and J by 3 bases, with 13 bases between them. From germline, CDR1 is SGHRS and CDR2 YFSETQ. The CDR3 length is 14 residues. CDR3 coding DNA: TGCGCCAGCAGCTCGCAAGGAATTGTCTACGAGCAGTACTTC. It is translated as CASSSQGIVYEQYF. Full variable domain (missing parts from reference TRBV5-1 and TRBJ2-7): KAGVTQTPRYLIKTRGQQVTLSCSPISGHRSVSWYQQTPGQGLQFLFEYFSETQRNKGNFPGRFSGRQFSNSRSEMNVSTLELGDSALYLCASSSQGIVYEQYFGPGTRLTVT.

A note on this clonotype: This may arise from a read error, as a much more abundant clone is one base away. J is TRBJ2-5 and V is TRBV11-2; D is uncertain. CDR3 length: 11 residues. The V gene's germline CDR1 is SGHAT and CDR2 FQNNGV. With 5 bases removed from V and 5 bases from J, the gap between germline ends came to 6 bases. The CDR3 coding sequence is TGTGCCAGCAGCACCCTCGAGACCCAGTACTTC. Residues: CASSTLETQYF.

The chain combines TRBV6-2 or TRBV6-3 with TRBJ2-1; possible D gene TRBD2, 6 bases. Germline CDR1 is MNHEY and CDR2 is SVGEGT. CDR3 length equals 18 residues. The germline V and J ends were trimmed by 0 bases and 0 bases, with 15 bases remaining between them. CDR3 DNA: TGTGCCAGCAGTTACTCTTTAGGACGGGGGAGCTCCTACAATGAGCAGTTCTTC. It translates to CASSYSLGRGSSYNEQFF.

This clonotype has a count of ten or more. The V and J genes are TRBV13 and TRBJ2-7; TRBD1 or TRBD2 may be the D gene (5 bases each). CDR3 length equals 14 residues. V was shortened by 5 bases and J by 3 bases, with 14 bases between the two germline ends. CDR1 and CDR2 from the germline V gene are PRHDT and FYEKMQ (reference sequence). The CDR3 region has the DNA TGTGCCAGCAGCCTTAGGGACGGGAACTACGAGCAGTACTTC. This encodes CASSLRDGNYEQYF.

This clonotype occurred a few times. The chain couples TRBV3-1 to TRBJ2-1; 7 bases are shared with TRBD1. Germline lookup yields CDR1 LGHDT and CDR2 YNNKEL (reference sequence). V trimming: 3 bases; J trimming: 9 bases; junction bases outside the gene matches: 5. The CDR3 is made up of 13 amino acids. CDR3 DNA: TGTGCCAGCAGCCATACCAGACAGGGTGAGCAGTTCTTC. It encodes CASSHTRQGEQFF.

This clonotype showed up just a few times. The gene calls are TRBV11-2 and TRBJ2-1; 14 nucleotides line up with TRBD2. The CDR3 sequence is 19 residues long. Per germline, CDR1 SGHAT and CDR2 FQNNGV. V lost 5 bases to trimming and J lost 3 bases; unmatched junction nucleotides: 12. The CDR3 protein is CASSSEVGLAGVVYNEQFF. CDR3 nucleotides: TGTGCCAGCAGCAGCGAGGTGGGACTAGCGGGGGTGGTCTACAATGAGCAGTTCTTC.

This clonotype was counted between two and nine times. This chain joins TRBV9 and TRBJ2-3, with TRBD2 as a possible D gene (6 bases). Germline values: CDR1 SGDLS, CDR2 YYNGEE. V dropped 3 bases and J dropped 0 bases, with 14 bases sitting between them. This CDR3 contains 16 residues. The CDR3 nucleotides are TGTGCCAGCAGCGCCTCGGACGGAGGGAGCACAGATACGCAGTATTTT. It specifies CASSASDGGSTDTQYF.

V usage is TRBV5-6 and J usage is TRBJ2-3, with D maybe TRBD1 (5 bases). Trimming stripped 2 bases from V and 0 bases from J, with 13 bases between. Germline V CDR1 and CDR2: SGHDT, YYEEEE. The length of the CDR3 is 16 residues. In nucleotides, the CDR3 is TGTGCCAGCAGCTTTCAGGGTCAGGCTAGCACAGATACGCAGTATTTT. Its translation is CASSFQGQASTDTQYF.

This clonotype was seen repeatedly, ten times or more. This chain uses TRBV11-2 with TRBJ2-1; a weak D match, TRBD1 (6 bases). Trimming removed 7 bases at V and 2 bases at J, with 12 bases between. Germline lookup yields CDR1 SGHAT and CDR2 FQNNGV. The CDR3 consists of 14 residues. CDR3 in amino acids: CASTLAGAYNEQFF. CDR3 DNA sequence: TGTGCCAGCACCCTGGCAGGGGCCTACAATGAGCAGTTCTTC.

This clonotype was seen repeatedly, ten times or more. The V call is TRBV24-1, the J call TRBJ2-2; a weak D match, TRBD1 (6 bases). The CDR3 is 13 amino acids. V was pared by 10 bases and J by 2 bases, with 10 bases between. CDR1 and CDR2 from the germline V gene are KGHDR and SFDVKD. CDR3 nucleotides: TGTGCCACAAGGGACACCAACACCGGGGAGCTGTTTTTT. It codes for CATRDTNTGELFF.

The chain's CDR3 is CASSLEGQGGTEAFF. CDR3 sequence (DNA): TGTGCCAGCAGCTTGGAGGGACAGGGAGGCACTGAAGCTTTCTTT. The rearrangement uses TRBV7-6 and TRBJ1-1; 9 bases fit TRBD1. The germline gives CDR1 SGHVS, CDR2 FNYEAQ. The CDR3 runs 15 residues. J gave up 4 bases and V 3 bases, and 6 bases lay outside the gene matches.

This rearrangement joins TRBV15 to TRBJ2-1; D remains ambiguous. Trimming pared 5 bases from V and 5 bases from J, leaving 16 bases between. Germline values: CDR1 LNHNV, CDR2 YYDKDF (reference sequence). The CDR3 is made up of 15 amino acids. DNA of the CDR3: TGTGCCACCAGCCCTTCGAGGTTTAAGGACAATGAGCAGTTCTTC. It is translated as CATSPSRFKDNEQFF.

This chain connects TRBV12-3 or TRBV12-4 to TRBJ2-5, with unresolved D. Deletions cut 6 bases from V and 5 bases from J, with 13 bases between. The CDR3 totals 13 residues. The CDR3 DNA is TGTGCCAGCAGCCACCAGGTCGTGGAGACCCAGTACTTC. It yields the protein CASSHQVVETQYF.

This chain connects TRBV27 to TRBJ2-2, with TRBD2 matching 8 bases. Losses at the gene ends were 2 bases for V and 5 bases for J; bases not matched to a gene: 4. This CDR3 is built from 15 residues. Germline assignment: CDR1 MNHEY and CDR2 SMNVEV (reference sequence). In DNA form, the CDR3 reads TGTGCCAGCAGTTTAGTGGCTAGCGGGACCGGGGAGCTGTTTTTT. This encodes CASSLVASGTGELFF.

In nucleotides, the CDR3 is TGTGCCAGCAGCTTAGCCAGGGCCCTCTACGAGCAGTACTTC. Translated, it gives CASSLARALYEQYF. The chain carries TRBV5-6 and TRBJ2-7; D is perhaps TRBD1 (5 bases). The V end lost 2 bases, the J end lost 3 bases, and 12 bases lay between the germline ends. CDR3 length: 14 residues. Germline-derived CDR1 and CDR2 are SGHDT and YYEEEE.

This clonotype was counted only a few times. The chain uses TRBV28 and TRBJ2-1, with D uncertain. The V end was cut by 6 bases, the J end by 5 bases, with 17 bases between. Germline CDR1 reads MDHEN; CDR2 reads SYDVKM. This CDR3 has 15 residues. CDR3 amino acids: CASSTVGSRNNEQFF. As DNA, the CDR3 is TGTGCCAGCAGCACGGTGGGGTCCAGAAACAATGAGCAGTTCTTC.

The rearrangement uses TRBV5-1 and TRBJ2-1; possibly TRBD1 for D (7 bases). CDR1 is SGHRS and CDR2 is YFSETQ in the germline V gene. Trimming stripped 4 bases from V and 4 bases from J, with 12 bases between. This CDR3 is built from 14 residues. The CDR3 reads CASSRGTAYNEQFF. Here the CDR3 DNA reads TGCGCCAGCAGCCGCGGGACAGCTTACAATGAGCAGTTCTTC.

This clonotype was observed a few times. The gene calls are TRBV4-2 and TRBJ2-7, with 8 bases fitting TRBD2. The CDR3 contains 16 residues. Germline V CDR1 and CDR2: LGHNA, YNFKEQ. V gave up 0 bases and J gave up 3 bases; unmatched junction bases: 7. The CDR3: CASSQDDGGGLYEQYF. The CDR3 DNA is TGTGCCAGCAGCCAAGATGACGGCGGGGGGCTCTACGAGCAGTACTTC.

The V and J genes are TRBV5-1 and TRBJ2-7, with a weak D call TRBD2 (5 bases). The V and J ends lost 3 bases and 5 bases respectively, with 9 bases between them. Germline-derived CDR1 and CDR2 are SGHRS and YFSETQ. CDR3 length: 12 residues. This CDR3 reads CASSWGSDEQYF. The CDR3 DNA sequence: TGCGCCAGCAGCTGGGGTAGCGACGAGCAGTACTTC. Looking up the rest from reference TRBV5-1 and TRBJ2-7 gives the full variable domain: KAGVTQTPRYLIKTRGQQVTLSCSPISGHRSVSWYQQTPGQGLQFLFEYFSETQRNKGNFPGRFSGRQFSNSRSEMNVSTLELGDSALYLCASSWGSDEQYFGPGTRLTVT.

CDR3 in DNA: TGTGCCAGAAGCTCTCTACAGCCGGGACAGGGCTACGAGCAGTACTTC. Translation: CARSSLQPGQGYEQYF. The chain employs TRBV5-3 and TRBJ2-7; 9 bases fit TRBD1. TRBV5-3 is given ORF status, its function remaining uncertain. Trimming took 3 bases from V and 3 from J; bases not matched to a gene: 10. This CDR3 contains 16 residues.

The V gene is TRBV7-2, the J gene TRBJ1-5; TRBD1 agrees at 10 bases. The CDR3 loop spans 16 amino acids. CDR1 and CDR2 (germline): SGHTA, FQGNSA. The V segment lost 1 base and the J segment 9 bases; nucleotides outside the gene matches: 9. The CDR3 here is CASSLGRDRGFRPQHF. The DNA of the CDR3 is TGTGCCAGCAGCTTAGGGCGGGACAGGGGATTTCGGCCCCAGCATTTT. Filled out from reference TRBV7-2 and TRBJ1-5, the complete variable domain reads GAGVSQSPSNKVTEKGKDVELRCDPISGHTALYWYRQSLGQGLEFLIYFQGNSAPDKSGLPSDRFSAERTGGSVSTLTIQRTQQEDSAVYLCASSLGRDRGFRPQHFGDGTRLSIL.

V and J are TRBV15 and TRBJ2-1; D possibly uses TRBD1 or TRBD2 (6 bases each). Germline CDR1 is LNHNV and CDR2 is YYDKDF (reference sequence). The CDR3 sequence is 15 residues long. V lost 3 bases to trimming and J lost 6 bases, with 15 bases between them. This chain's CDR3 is CATSRPGAALNEQFF. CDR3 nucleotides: TGTGCCACCAGCAGGCCGGGGGCTGCGCTCAATGAGCAGTTCTTC. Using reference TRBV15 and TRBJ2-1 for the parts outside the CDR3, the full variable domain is DAMVIQNPRYQVTQFGKPVTLSCSQTLNHNVMYWYQQKSSQAPKLLFHYYDKDFNNEADTPDNFQSRRPNTSFCFLDIRSPGLGDTAMYLCATSRPGAALNEQFFGPGTRLTVL.

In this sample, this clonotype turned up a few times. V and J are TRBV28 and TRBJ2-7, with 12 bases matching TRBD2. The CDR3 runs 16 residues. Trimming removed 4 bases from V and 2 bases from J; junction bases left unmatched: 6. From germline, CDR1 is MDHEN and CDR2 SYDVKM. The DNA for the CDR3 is TGTGCCAGCAGTTCAACAGGACTAGCGGGGACCTACGAGCAGTACTTC. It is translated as CASSSTGLAGTYEQYF.

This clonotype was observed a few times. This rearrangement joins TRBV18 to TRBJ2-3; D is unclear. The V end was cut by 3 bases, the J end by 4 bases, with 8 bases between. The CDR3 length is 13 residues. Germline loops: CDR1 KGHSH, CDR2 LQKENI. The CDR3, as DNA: TGTGCCAGCTCACCGAGTAGGTCAGATACGCAGTATTTT. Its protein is CASSPSRSDTQYF.